This TCR beta chain was captured in a study of tumor and adjacent non-tumor tissue in lung cancer. About the research overall: Aged about 30 to 76 years, patients included 10 men and 4 to 6 women with stage I to III disease.

The template was RNA from unsorted bulk tissue. As concerns this clonotype: Its specificity is unknown. Its ends do not fully match the called genes, so a read error is possible.

General study points: Top 100 clones took a larger repertoire share in normal lung. Compared with tumor, normal lung showed significantly lower TCR diversity.

Germline lookup yields CDR1 MGHRA and CDR2 YSYEKL. This CDR3 is built from 14 residues. The library came from three nested PCR rounds adapted from ARM-PCR protocols. TCRdb fed the multiplex PCR reads into MiXCR, producing one record per CDR3 protein. The repertoire holds about 110,000 distinct CDR3 sequences, with approximately 84% as singletons. The sequenced material came from lung tumor tissue. The receptor comes from a man aged 65 to 79 with non-small cell lung cancer. The chain combines TRBV4-1 with TRBJ2-5; D is perhaps TRBD1 (6 bases). The CDR3 here is CACNQHWGQETQYF. The CDR3 DNA is TGCGCCTGCAACCAACATTGGGGGCAAGAGACCCAGTATTTC.